The 26 T cell receptor beta chains listed next were all sequenced from one sample in a study of shared T cell receptors in the human thymus. Assay used: immunoSEQ multiplex PCR; TCRdb lists only in-frame clones, some missing. There are about 380,000 clones in the sample; approximately 95% occur only once, and 0.02% lies in the top ten. The specimen was thymocytes. The origin of the receptors is a human donor.

The chain carries TRBV5-1 and TRBJ1-4; 7 bases align to TRBD1. The CDR3 consists of 13 residues. Germline V lookup: CDR1 SGHRS, CDR2 YFSETQ. V lost 4 bases to trimming and J lost 11 bases; unmatched junction nucleotides: 8. The CDR3 loop is CASSVDWTGKLFF. CDR3 bases: TGCGCCAGCAGCGTAGACTGGACAGGTAAACTGTTTTTT.

The V call is TRBV30, the J call TRBJ2-2; the D gene is possibly TRBD1 (6 bases). The CDR3 extends over 16 amino acids. Germline V lookup: CDR1 GTSNPN, CDR2 SVGIG (reference sequence). Trimming pared 3 bases from V and 5 bases from J, leaving 19 bases between. The CDR3 sequence: CAWRFPGASGTGELFF. In nucleotides, the CDR3 is TGTGCCTGGAGATTTCCAGGGGCAAGTGGGACCGGGGAGCTGTTTTTT. Filled out from reference TRBV30 and TRBJ2-2, the complete variable domain reads SQTIHQWPATLVQPVGSPLSLECTVEGTSNPNLYWYRQAAGRGLQLLFYSVGIGQISSEVPQNLSASRPQDRQFILSSKKLLLSDSGFYLCAWRFPGASGTGELFFGEGSRLTVL.

This chain uses TRBV6-5 with TRBJ1-3, with a tentative D call TRBD1 (5 bases). The ends were cut back, 6 bases at V and 2 bases at J, with 14 bases in the middle. The CDR3 covers 15 residues. CDR1 and CDR2 from the germline V gene are MNHEY and SVGAGI. DNA for the CDR3: TGTGCCAGCAGGTCACCGGGGGAGACTGGAAACACCATATATTTT. Amino acid sequence: CASRSPGETGNTIYF.

CDR3 bases: TGTGCCAGCAGCTTAGGGGACAGGGGCTACAATGAGCAGTTCTTC. Encoded protein: CASSLGDRGYNEQFF. The chain carries TRBV13 and TRBJ2-1, with 9 nucleotides matching TRBD1. With 0 bases clipped from V and 3 bases from J, the junction kept 0 bases outside the gene matches. From germline, CDR1 is PRHDT and CDR2 FYEKMQ (reference sequence). The CDR3 is made up of 15 amino acids.

The chain carries TRBV4-1 and TRBJ1-5; tentatively, D is TRBD1 (6 bases). V lost 6 bases, J lost 7 bases, and 16 bases lay in between. From germline, CDR1 is MGHRA and CDR2 YSYEKL. This CDR3 region has 14 residues. This chain's CDR3 is CASSRGGAEQPQHF. DNA of the CDR3: TGCGCCAGCAGTCGTGGGGGGGCGGAGCAGCCCCAGCATTTT.

The chain combines TRBV28 with TRBJ1-5; no clear D. Trimming stripped 5 bases from V and 0 bases from J, with 11 bases between. The CDR3 has 15 residues. The germline V gene has CDR1 MDHEN and CDR2 SYDVKM. The CDR3 region is CASSTRPDSNQPQHF. For the CDR3, the DNA is TGTGCCAGCAGTACCCGACCAGATAGCAATCAGCCCCAGCATTTT.

V is TRBV11-2 and J is TRBJ2-1; D may correspond to TRBD1 or TRBD2 (6 bases each). CDR3 length: 16 amino acids. The germline V gene has CDR1 SGHAT and CDR2 FQNNGV. V lost 5 bases, J lost 8 bases, and 22 bases lay in between. DNA of the CDR3: TGTGCCAGCAGCCCGTGGGGCAGCGTGGGGGGCGATGAGCAGTTCTTC. It translates to CASSPWGSVGGDEQFF.

V usage is TRBV4-3 and J usage is TRBJ2-3; TRBD2 aligns across 11 bases. The germline V gene has CDR1 LGHNA and CDR2 YSLEER. The CDR3 spans 16 residues. The ends lost 4 bases at V and 5 bases at J; junction bases unmatched: 8. The CDR3 sequence: CASSPPGTSGLDTQYF. CDR3 sequence (DNA): TGCGCCAGCAGCCCCCCCGGGACTAGCGGATTAGATACGCAGTATTTT.

The chain uses TRBV4-2 and TRBJ2-3, with 12 nucleotides matching TRBD2. Germline CDR1 reads LGHNA; CDR2 reads YNFKEQ. This CDR3 region has 19 residues. V dropped 3 bases and J dropped 3; count of bases not matched to a gene: 13. The CDR3 sequence: CASSQGSLAGGPVTDTQYF. CDR3 sequence (DNA): TGTGCCAGCAGCCAGGGGTCGCTAGCGGGAGGGCCCGTGACAGATACGCAGTATTTT.

The chain joins TRBV29-1 to TRBJ2-5, with D perhaps matching TRBD1 or TRBD2 (5 bases each). The CDR3 loop spans 13 amino acids. The V gene's germline CDR1 is SQVTM and CDR2 ANQGSEA. V lost 7 bases, J lost 4 bases, and 16 bases lay in between. The CDR3 sequence: CSGKKRDRETQYF. For the CDR3, the DNA is TGCAGCGGCAAAAAACGGGACCGAGAGACCCAGTACTTC.

V and J are TRBV5-4 and TRBJ1-1; 9 nucleotides agree with TRBD1. The CDR3 loop spans 16 amino acids. CDR1 is SGHNT and CDR2 is YYREEE in the germline V gene (reference sequence). J lost 1 base, V lost 4 bases, and 8 bases had no gene match. CDR3 bases: TGTGCCAGCAGCAACGACTGGGACAGGGAGAACACTGAAGCTTTCTTT. It yields the protein CASSNDWDRENTEAFF.

The rearrangement links TRBV18 to TRBJ2-5; D remains unclear. From germline, CDR1 is KGHSH and CDR2 LQKENI. Trimming removed 4 bases from V and 0 bases from J, with 18 bases in between. The CDR3 spans 17 residues. The CDR3 sequence is CASSLPREASYQETQYF. The CDR3 coding sequence is TGTGCCAGCTCACTACCAAGAGAGGCATCGTACCAAGAGACCCAGTACTTC. Complete variable domain (other parts from reference TRBV18 and TRBJ2-5): NAGVMQNPRHLVRRRGQEARLRCSPMKGHSHVYWYRQLPEEGLKFMVYLQKENIIDESGMPKERFSAEFPKEGPSILRIQQVVRGDSAAYFCASSLPREASYQETQYFGPGTRLLVL.

The genes are TRBV28 and TRBJ2-5, with 8 bases fitting TRBD1. J lost 5 bases, V lost 5 bases, and 4 bases had no gene match. This CDR3 contains 13 residues. CDR1 is MDHEN and CDR2 is SYDVKM in the germline V gene. The CDR3 protein is CASSRQGNETQYF. The CDR3 DNA reads as TGTGCCAGCAGTCGACAGGGGAACGAGACCCAGTACTTC.

This clone was counted once. This chain uses TRBV19 with TRBJ2-5; maybe TRBD2 (5 bases). CDR3 length: 16 residues. Germline V gene lookup returns CDR1 LNHDA and CDR2 SQIVND (reference sequence). Trimming took off 4 bases at V and 6 bases at J, with 21 bases between the two ends. DNA for the CDR3: TGTGCCAGTAGTACCCCCGGGGTGGGTAGGAGGCAGACCCAGTACTTC. Translating it yields CASSTPGVGRRQTQYF.

J is TRBJ2-1 and V is TRBV28; D uncertain. The CDR3 has 14 residues. The V and J ends lost 7 bases and 4 bases respectively, with 14 bases between them. The germline V gene has CDR1 MDHEN and CDR2 SYDVKM. CDR3 DNA: TGTGCCAGCATCCCTACCACCCCTTACAATGAGCAGTTCTTC. It yields the protein CASIPTTPYNEQFF.

This rearrangement joins TRBV29-1 to TRBJ2-4, with D perhaps TRBD1 (6 bases). Germline CDR1 is SQVTM and CDR2 is ANQGSEA. CDR3 length equals 20 residues. V shed 1 base and J shed 1 base, with 26 bases lying between them. CDR3 in amino acids: CSVEGLGAGVFTRAKNIQYF. The CDR3 region has the DNA TGCAGCGTTGAAGGTCTCGGGGCAGGGGTTTTTACTAGGGCCAAAAACATTCAGTACTTC.

The rearrangement links TRBV6-5 to TRBJ1-2; the match to TRBD1 covers 10 bases. This CDR3 is built from 16 residues. J gave up 3 bases and V 3 bases, and 7 bases lay outside the gene matches. The germline V gene has CDR1 MNHEY and CDR2 SVGAGI. The CDR3 coding sequence is TGTGCCAGCAGTTATTCGACAGGGGGCTCCGACTATGGCTACACCTTC. This translates into CASSYSTGGSDYGYTF.

This chain links TRBV4-3 with TRBJ2-1, with D possibly being TRBD1 or TRBD2 (5 bases each). The CDR3 is 14 amino acids. With 3 bases removed from V and 8 bases from J, the gap between germline ends came to 14 bases. Germline values: CDR1 LGHNA, CDR2 YSLEER. The CDR3 bases are TGCGCCAGCAGCCACACCCCGGGGCGGGATGAGCAGTTCTTC. Translated, it gives CASSHTPGRDEQFF.

The rearrangement uses TRBV18 and TRBJ2-3, with TRBD2 matching over 9 bases. CDR3 length equals 15 residues. CDR1 is KGHSH and CDR2 is LQKENI in the germline V gene. The J segment lost 6 bases and the V segment lost 8 bases, leaving 12 bases of the junction unmatched. CDR3 nucleotides: TGTGCCAGCACGCTCCTAGCGGGATGGGATGATACGCAGTATTTT. Translated, it gives CASTLLAGWDDTQYF.

The J gene is TRBJ1-1, the V gene TRBV19; weak D call: TRBD1 (6 bases). Trimming cost V 5 bases and J 3 bases, with 16 bases left between them. This CDR3 region has 15 residues. The germline CDR1 and CDR2 sequences are LNHDA and SQIVND (reference sequence). CDR3 region: CASSQNRVGDTEAFF. The CDR3 DNA reads as TGTGCCAGTAGTCAGAACAGGGTTGGGGACACTGAAGCTTTCTTT.

The rearrangement joins TRBV28 to TRBJ1-1; D remains unclear. CDR3 length: 13 amino acids. Trimming removed 6 bases from V and 1 base from J, with 9 bases in between. Germline V gene sequence: CDR1 MDHEN, CDR2 SYDVKM. DNA of the CDR3: TGTGCCAGCAGCCATCAGGAGAACACTGAAGCTTTCTTT. Its translation: CASSHQENTEAFF.

The genes are TRBV27 and TRBJ2-7; D unresolved. V lost 4 bases and J lost 2, with 12 bases in between. CDR1 MNHEY and CDR2 SMNVEV come from the germline V gene (reference sequence). The CDR3 totals 14 residues. The DNA of the CDR3 is TGTGCCAGCAGTTATACAAGGGCGGCCTACGAGCAGTACTTC. Its protein is CASSYTRAAYEQYF.

In this sample, this clone turned up a few times. The chain has TRBV30 and TRBJ2-4; D gene unclear. V lost 4 bases and J lost 2, with 21 bases in between. Germline V gene sequence: CDR1 GTSNPN, CDR2 SVGIG (reference sequence). The CDR3 sequence is 17 residues long. The CDR3 loop is CAWTGPGFLPSKNIQYF. CDR3 nucleotide sequence: TGTGCCTGGACCGGACCGGGCTTCTTGCCTTCCAAAAACATTCAGTACTTC.

The chain is built from TRBV28 and TRBJ2-7, with D perhaps matching TRBD1 (6 bases). CDR1 is MDHEN, CDR2 SYDVKM, per germline. V was cut by 5 bases and J by 2 bases, with 16 bases left in between. The CDR3 contains 15 residues. The DNA of the CDR3 is TGTGCCAGCAGTCAGGAGACAGGTGGCCCCTACGAGCAGTACTTC. This sequence encodes CASSQETGGPYEQYF.

The chain links TRBV28 to TRBJ2-7, with a weak D call TRBD2 (6 bases). Between the trimmed V and J ends, which lost 3 bases and 3 bases, there was a span of 12 bases. Germline V CDR1 and CDR2: MDHEN, SYDVKM. The CDR3 extends over 14 amino acids. CDR3 DNA sequence: TGTGCCAGCAGTTTTCGCGGGACGGACTACGAGCAGTACTTC. Translation gives CASSFRGTDYEQYF. Variable domain in full (rest from reference TRBV28 and TRBJ2-7): DVKVTQSSRYLVKRTGEKVFLECVQDMDHENMFWYRQDPGLGLRLIYFSYDVKMKEKGDIPEGYSVSREKKERFSLILESASTNQTSMYLCASSFRGTDYEQYFGPGTRLTVT.

The chain links TRBV2 to TRBJ2-5; 8 positions agree with TRBD2. The CDR3 contains 15 residues. Germline V gene data show CDR1 as SNHLY and CDR2 as FYNNEI. V lost 7 bases, J lost 4 bases, and 11 bases stayed unmatched. The CDR3 sequence: CASMRWVAGTETQYF. CDR3 coding DNA: TGTGCCAGCATGCGGTGGGTAGCGGGAACAGAGACCCAGTACTTC.